Listed here are 19 T cell receptor beta chains from one sample, sequenced in a study of control samples from healthy donors and cancer patients. The assay was immunoSEQ multiplex PCR, and TCRdb's table has in-frame clones only and misses some. The sample holds 130,000 to 150,000 clones, around 94% seen once. The sequenced material came from PBMCs. The source of these receptors is a man in his 60s with colorectal cancer.

The rearrangement links TRBV6-2 or TRBV6-3 to TRBJ1-5; tentatively, D is TRBD1 (5 bases). Trimming stripped 2 bases from V and 0 bases from J, with 5 bases between. The CDR3 runs 14 residues. From germline, CDR1 is MNHEY and CDR2 SVGEGT. As DNA, the CDR3 is TGTGCCAGCAGTTACGACAGTAGCAATCAGCCCCAGCATTTT. The encoded protein is CASSYDSSNQPQHF.

The V call is TRBV12-1, the J call TRBJ2-5. TRBV12-1 is noted as a pseudogene. The CDR3 is 12 amino acids. The CDR3 loop reads CASSACGKTQYF. In DNA, the CDR3 is TGTGCCAGCAGCGCGTGTGGGAAGACCCAGTACTTC.

The V call is TRBV5-1, the J call TRBJ1-2; D is possibly TRBD1 (6 bases). CDR3 length: 15 residues. The V and J ends lost 5 bases and 0 bases respectively, with 14 bases between them. From germline, CDR1 is SGHRS and CDR2 YFSETQ. The CDR3 loop is CASRLSGESNYGYTF. The CDR3 bases are TGCGCCAGCAGGCTTTCAGGGGAGTCTAACTATGGCTACACCTTC.

The CDR3 bases are TGTGCCAGCTCACCTTCAACATCCTACAATGAGCAGTTCTTC. Translation gives CASSPSTSYNEQFF. This chain links TRBV18 with TRBJ2-1; unclear D gene. Trimming stripped 3 bases from V and 1 base from J, with 7 bases between. The CDR3 is made up of 14 amino acids. Looked up from germline, CDR1 is KGHSH and CDR2 is LQKENI.

The chain is built from TRBV7-9 and TRBJ1-4; a weak D match, TRBD1 (6 bases). The V gene's germline CDR1 is SEHNR and CDR2 FQNEAQ (reference sequence). Trimming stripped 1 base from V and 0 bases from J, with 15 bases between. The CDR3 has 18 residues. This CDR3 reads CASSLEIGQPATNEKLFF. CDR3 in DNA: TGTGCCAGCAGCTTAGAGATAGGACAGCCCGCAACTAATGAAAAACTGTTTTTT.

This clone has a handful of counts. The chain links TRBV4-1 to TRBJ1-1; the D is unclear. The CDR3 is 14 amino acids. From germline, CDR1 is MGHRA and CDR2 YSYEKL. V was cut by 4 bases and J by 0 bases, with 9 bases left in between. CDR3 coding DNA: TGCGCCAGCAGCCCCGGAGGAGTGAACACTGAAGCTTTCTTT. It codes for CASSPGGVNTEAFF.

The chain combines TRBV30 with TRBJ1-5; D unresolved. This CDR3 comprises 11 residues. CDR1 GTSNPN and CDR2 SVGIG come from the germline V gene (reference sequence). V was cut by 5 bases and J by 7 bases, with 9 bases left in between. The CDR3 spells CAWGRWQPQHF. The CDR3 DNA follows: TGTGCCTGGGGTCGTTGGCAGCCCCAGCATTTT.

As DNA, the CDR3 is TGTGCCAGCACGGAGTGGGACGGGGAGGGAACTGAAGCTTTCTTT. It codes for CASTEWDGEGTEAFF. The chain employs TRBV6-6 and TRBJ1-1, with D maybe TRBD1 (5 bases). CDR3 length equals 15 residues. CDR1 is MNHNY, CDR2 SVGAGI, per germline (reference sequence). The V end was cut by 7 bases, the J end by 5 bases, with 20 bases between.

The rearrangement joins TRBV3-1 (or the pseudogene TRBV3-2) to TRBJ1-1, with 9 positions matching TRBD1. The V gene end was trimmed by 0 bases and the J gene end by 7 bases; junction bases not matched to a gene: 9. Per germline, CDR1 LGHDT and CDR2 YNNKEL (reference sequence). This CDR3 contains 16 residues. The CDR3 spells CASSQDWDRDRGEAFF. CDR3 nucleotide sequence: TGTGCCAGCAGCCAAGACTGGGACAGGGATCGGGGTGAAGCTTTCTTT.

The chain joins TRBV6-2 or TRBV6-3 to TRBJ2-7; TRBD1 matches at 8 bases. The germline gives CDR1 MNHEY, CDR2 SVGEGT. Trimming removed 5 bases from V and 3 bases from J; junction bases left unmatched: 6. The CDR3 has 14 residues. The CDR3 spells CASSPGQGIYEQYF. CDR3 in DNA: TGTGCCAGCAGTCCCGGACAGGGCATCTACGAGCAGTACTTC.

The rearrangement links TRBV24-1 to TRBJ2-5; a possible D gene is TRBD1 (6 bases). The ends were cut back, 5 bases at V and 4 bases at J, with 13 bases in the middle. Germline CDR1 and CDR2: KGHDR and SFDVKD. The CDR3 runs 14 residues. The CDR3 reads CATSAQGRGETQYF. CDR3 nucleotides: TGTGCCACCAGTGCTCAGGGGCGAGGAGAGACCCAGTACTTC.

J is TRBJ1-2 and V is TRBV5-1, with 9 bases that match TRBD1. Germline assignment: CDR1 SGHRS and CDR2 YFSETQ. This CDR3 comprises 16 residues. The V and J ends lost 0 bases and 7 bases, in that order; junction bases with no gene match: 10. The CDR3 reads CASSLGVVGQGTGYTF. CDR3 nucleotides: TGCGCCAGCAGCTTGGGGGTCGTGGGACAGGGTACTGGCTACACCTTC.

The rearrangement uses TRBV19 and TRBJ1-5, with D possibly TRBD1 on 6 matching bases. Germline V gene lookup returns CDR1 LNHDA and CDR2 SQIVND (reference sequence). V gave up 5 bases and J gave up 1 base, with 12 bases separating them. The CDR3 extends over 15 amino acids. The CDR3 coding sequence is TGTGCCAGTAGTCTGTCCGACAGGAGCAATCAGCCCCAGCATTTT. Amino acids: CASSLSDRSNQPQHF.

The chain combines TRBV3-1 (or the pseudogene TRBV3-2) with TRBJ1-1; D ambiguous. The CDR3 length is 16 residues. Trimming left V 1 base short and J 0 bases short, with 12 bases between. Looked up from germline, CDR1 is LGHDT and CDR2 is YNNKEL (reference sequence). In nucleotides, the CDR3 is TGTGCCAGCAGCCAAGTCGCCGGGTCGGTGAACACTGAAGCTTTCTTT. Its translation: CASSQVAGSVNTEAFF.

This chain uses TRBV7-2 with TRBJ2-2, with a weak D call TRBD2 (5 bases). V dropped 2 bases and J dropped 5 bases, with 15 bases sitting between them. Germline lookup yields CDR1 SGHTA and CDR2 FQGNSA. The CDR3 sequence is 16 residues long. The CDR3 loop is CASSLLPGSSTGELFF. CDR3 sequence (DNA): TGTGCCAGCAGCTTACTTCCGGGATCCTCTACCGGGGAGCTGTTTTTT.

This chain links TRBV10-1 with TRBJ2-1; D is possibly TRBD2 (5 bases). Trimming pared 11 bases from V and 4 bases from J, leaving 21 bases between. Per the germline V gene, CDR1 is WNHNN and CDR2 is SYGVQD (reference sequence). This CDR3 region has 15 residues. This CDR3 is CAYADNGERYNEQFF. The CDR3 region has the DNA TGCGCCTACGCGGATAATGGGGAGCGGTACAATGAGCAGTTCTTC.

The chain combines TRBV2 with TRBJ2-1, with 13 nucleotides matching TRBD2. CDR1 and CDR2 from the germline V gene are SNHLY and FYNNEI. The CDR3 spans 16 residues. Unmatched junction bases numbered 10, after V lost 6 bases and J lost 8 bases. The CDR3 is CASRIGLAGDMDEQFF. The DNA of the CDR3 is TGTGCCAGCAGGATAGGACTAGCGGGGGATATGGATGAGCAGTTCTTC.

V gene TRBV27 combines with J gene TRBJ1-6; D not resolved. This CDR3 region has 14 residues. V lost 3 bases and J 10 bases, leaving 13 bases between the germline ends. Germline values: CDR1 MNHEY, CDR2 SMNVEV (reference sequence). CDR3 residues: CASSFEAPRSPLHF. CDR3 coding DNA: TGTGCCAGCAGTTTCGAGGCCCCTAGATCACCCCTCCACTTT.

The J gene is TRBJ1-2, the V gene TRBV19, with D possibly being TRBD1 (5 bases). The ends were cut back, 3 bases at V and 4 bases at J, with 21 bases in the middle. Germline V CDR1 and CDR2: LNHDA, SQIVND (reference sequence). The CDR3 has 17 amino acids. The chain's CDR3 is CASSMGQGRFVRYGYTF. In nucleotides, the CDR3 is TGTGCCAGTAGTATGGGCCAGGGTAGGTTTGTTCGCTATGGCTACACCTTC. The complete variable domain, with remaining parts taken from reference TRBV19 and TRBJ1-2, reads DGGITQSPKYLFRKEGQNVTLSCEQNLNHDAMYWYRQDPGQGLRLIYYSQIVNDFQKGDIAEGYSVSREKKESFPLTVTSAQKNPTAFYLCASSMGQGRFVRYGYTFGSGTRLTVV.